The rows below give T cell receptor beta chains drawn from one sample of a study of blood T cell repertoires in COVID-19. Sequenced by immunoSEQ multiplex PCR; TCRdb stores in-frame clones only, minus some. Found here are around 250,000 clones, 86% of them singletons; the top ten hold around 2.9%. The source material was peripheral blood. These receptor sequences come from a woman in her twenties or thirties with active or convalescent COVID-19. Each CDR3 is given with its conserved first and last residue. The order of the fields is clone size, D gene, V gene, J gene, CDR3 length, CDR3 DNA, CDR3 protein. A D gene is named only where the DNA matches it firmly. The size entry is marked missing in some rows and otherwise reads once, few, many or a size class.

clone size: .
D gene: TRBD1
V gene: TRBV30
J gene: TRBJ2-7
CDR3 length: 11
CDR3 DNA: TGTGCCTGGAGTGACAGGGGCGAGCAGTACTTC
CDR3 protein: CAWSDRGEQYF

clone size: .
D gene: .
V gene: TRBV28
J gene: TRBJ1-1
CDR3 length: 14
CDR3 DNA: TGTGCCAGCGGCCTCGCAGGGATAAACACTGAAGCTTTCTTT
CDR3 protein: CASGLAGINTEAFF

clone size: .
D gene: TRBD2
V gene: TRBV11-3
J gene: TRBJ2-1
CDR3 length: 15
CDR3 DNA: TGTGCCAGCAGCTTGGTTGCGGGGGGGCAGAATGAGCAGTTCTTC
CDR3 protein: CASSLVAGGQNEQFF

clone size: .
D gene: .
V gene: TRBV6-2/TRBV6-3
J gene: TRBJ1-1
CDR3 length: 16
CDR3 DNA: TGTGCCAGCAGTTACTGGGCAGGGTTAAGCGTCGCTGAAGCTTTCTTT
CDR3 protein: CASSYWAGLSVAEAFF

clone size: .
D gene: .
V gene: TRBV29-1
J gene: TRBJ2-3
CDR3 length: 13
CDR3 DNA: TGCAGCGTTGAATCCAGGGGGGCGGATACGCAGTATTTT
CDR3 protein: CSVESRGADTQYF

clone size: .
D gene: .
V gene: TRBV28
J gene: TRBJ1-2
CDR3 length: 13
CDR3 DNA: TGTGCCAGCAGTCGCGGGGGGCGGTATGGCTACACCTTC
CDR3 protein: CASSRGGRYGYTF

clone size: once
D gene: .
V gene: TRBV6-6
J gene: TRBJ1-5
CDR3 length: 12
CDR3 DNA: TGTGCCAGCAGTGCTGACATTCAGCCCCAGCATTTT
CDR3 protein: CASSADIQPQHF

clone size: few
D gene: TRBD2
V gene: TRBV28
J gene: TRBJ2-5
CDR3 length: 13
CDR3 DNA: TGTGCCAGCAGTTCAGGCGGGGGGGAGACCCAGTACTTC
CDR3 protein: CASSSGGGETQYF

clone size: .
D gene: .
V gene: TRBV5-1
J gene: TRBJ1-2
CDR3 length: 14
CDR3 DNA: TGCGCCAGCAGCTTGTTAGGGGTGGACTATGGCTACACCTTC
CDR3 protein: CASSLLGVDYGYTF

clone size: .
D gene: TRBD2
V gene: TRBV5-1
J gene: TRBJ2-5
CDR3 length: 15
CDR3 DNA: TGCGCCAGCAGCTTGGGGACTAGCGGCCAAGAGACCCAGTACTTC
CDR3 protein: CASSLGTSGQETQYF

clone size: .
D gene: TRBD1
V gene: TRBV7-2
J gene: TRBJ1-3
CDR3 length: 16
CDR3 DNA: TGTGCCAGCAGCTTAGGGACAGGGCTCTCTGGAAACACCATATATTTT
CDR3 protein: CASSLGTGLSGNTIYF

clone size: .
D gene: TRBD1
V gene: TRBV28
J gene: TRBJ1-1
CDR3 length: 17
CDR3 DNA: TGTGCCAGCAATCCTACCGGGACAGGGCTCTCTTACACTGAAGCTTTCTTT
CDR3 protein: CASNPTGTGLSYTEAFF

clone size: .
D gene: .
V gene: TRBV5-6
J gene: TRBJ1-2
CDR3 length: 14
CDR3 DNA: TGTGCCAGCACCTCCGGAGGGCCCCTCTATGGCTACACCTTC
CDR3 protein: CASTSGGPLYGYTF

clone size: .
D gene: TRBD1
V gene: TRBV3-1/TRBV3-2
J gene: TRBJ1-1
CDR3 length: 14
CDR3 DNA: TGTGCCAGCAGCCAAGGCGACAGGGGAGGAGGAGCTTTCTTT
CDR3 protein: CASSQGDRGGGAFF

clone size: .
D gene: TRBD1
V gene: TRBV19
J gene: TRBJ1-1
CDR3 length: 15
CDR3 DNA: TGTGCCAGTAGTCCTGACAGGGCTTTGAACACTGAAGCTTTCTTT
CDR3 protein: CASSPDRALNTEAFF

clone size: once
D gene: .
V gene: TRBV28
J gene: TRBJ1-6
CDR3 length: 15
CDR3 DNA: TGTGCCAGCACCCCTAGCGGGGTGGATAATTCACCCCTCCACTTT
CDR3 protein: CASTPSGVDNSPLHF

clone size: .
D gene: TRBD1
V gene: TRBV18
J gene: TRBJ2-5
CDR3 length: 14
CDR3 DNA: TGTGCCAGCTCATTCGACAGGGTCAGGGAGACCCAGTACTTC
CDR3 protein: CASSFDRVRETQYF

clone size: .
D gene: .
V gene: TRBV5-8
J gene: TRBJ1-3
CDR3 length: 17
CDR3 DNA: TGTGCCAGCAGTTCAGGGAGGGGTTATGGCTCTGGAAACACCATATATTTT
CDR3 protein: CASSSGRGYGSGNTIYF

clone size: .
D gene: .
V gene: TRBV14
J gene: TRBJ2-1
CDR3 length: 16
CDR3 DNA: TGTGCCAGCAGCCTTGTAAGCCACCTCGTGTACAATGAGCAGTTCTTC
CDR3 protein: CASSLVSHLVYNEQFF

clone size: .
D gene: .
V gene: TRBV14
J gene: TRBJ1-5
CDR3 length: 15
CDR3 DNA: TGTGCCAGCAGCCAAGGAAACAGTATCCATCAGCCCCAGCATTTT
CDR3 protein: CASSQGNSIHQPQHF

clone size: .
D gene: .
V gene: TRBV4-1
J gene: TRBJ1-1
CDR3 length: 13
CDR3 DNA: TGCGCCAGCAGCCCCACGACAGGCCCGGAAGCTTTCTTT
CDR3 protein: CASSPTTGPEAFF

clone size: .
D gene: TRBD2
V gene: TRBV4-2
J gene: TRBJ2-5
CDR3 length: 17
CDR3 DNA: TGTGCCAGCAGCCCCCGGGGGCGGGGGGCGTACCAAGAGACCCAGTACTTC
CDR3 protein: CASSPRGRGAYQETQYF

clone size: .
D gene: .
V gene: TRBV28
J gene: TRBJ1-2
CDR3 length: 15
CDR3 DNA: TGTGCCAGCAGTCTTACGGGGAAGAAGGGCTATGGCTACACCTTC
CDR3 protein: CASSLTGKKGYGYTF

clone size: few
D gene: .
V gene: TRBV5-1
J gene: TRBJ1-3
CDR3 length: 14
CDR3 DNA: TGCGCCAGCATGGCAGGGCCCTCTGGAAACACCATATATTTT
CDR3 protein: CASMAGPSGNTIYF

clone size: .
D gene: TRBD2
V gene: TRBV18
J gene: TRBJ2-3
CDR3 length: 16
CDR3 DNA: TGTGCCAGCTCAGGACTTAGCGGGGGCCGCACAGATACGCAGTATTTT
CDR3 protein: CASSGLSGGRTDTQYF

clone size: .
D gene: .
V gene: TRBV6-6
J gene: TRBJ1-1
CDR3 length: 12
CDR3 DNA: TGTGCCAGCGAACAGGTGAACACTGAAGCTTTCTTT
CDR3 protein: CASEQVNTEAFF

clone size: .
D gene: .
V gene: TRBV28
J gene: TRBJ2-7
CDR3 length: 14
CDR3 DNA: TGTGCCAGCCTGGATAGCTCGAGCTCCTACGAGCAGTACTTC
CDR3 protein: CASLDSSSSYEQYF

clone size: .
D gene: .
V gene: TRBV7-3
J gene: TRBJ2-2
CDR3 length: 13
CDR3 DNA: TGTGCCAGCAGCTCCACAGGGACCGGGGAGCTGTTTTTT
CDR3 protein: CASSSTGTGELFF

clone size: .
D gene: TRBD2
V gene: TRBV19
J gene: TRBJ2-7
CDR3 length: 14
CDR3 DNA: TGTGCCAGTAGTAGCCGCGGGGGGGCCTACGAGCAGTACTTC
CDR3 protein: CASSSRGGAYEQYF

clone size: .
D gene: .
V gene: TRBV21-1
J gene: TRBJ1-1
CDR3 length: 20
CDR3 DNA: TGTGCCAGCAGCAATAAACTACCACCGAGGTGGGAGAGCATGAACACTGAAGCTTTCTTT
CDR3 protein: CASSNKLPPRWESMNTEAFF

clone size: once
D gene: TRBD2
V gene: TRBV27
J gene: TRBJ2-1
CDR3 length: 15
CDR3 DNA: TGTGCCGCTGGGGCAGGGGTAGCGGGGGGGTATGAGCAGTTCTTC
CDR3 protein: CAAGAGVAGGYEQFF

clone size: .
D gene: .
V gene: TRBV4-1
J gene: TRBJ1-2
CDR3 length: 14
CDR3 DNA: TGCGCCAGCAGCCAAGTGTCGGGGGTATATGGCTACACCTTC
CDR3 protein: CASSQVSGVYGYTF

clone size: .
D gene: TRBD1
V gene: TRBV28
J gene: TRBJ2-3
CDR3 length: 17
CDR3 DNA: TGTGCCAGCAGCATCGGGACGACAGGGCTAAGCACAGATACGCAGTATTTT
CDR3 protein: CASSIGTTGLSTDTQYF

clone size: .
D gene: TRBD1
V gene: TRBV3-1/TRBV3-2
J gene: TRBJ2-7
CDR3 length: 13
CDR3 DNA: TGTGCCAGCAGGCAGGGGGCGGCGAGCGAGCAGTACTTC
CDR3 protein: CASRQGAASEQYF

clone size: .
D gene: .
V gene: TRBV15
J gene: TRBJ1-5
CDR3 length: 15
CDR3 DNA: TGTGCCACCAGCAGAGATGACGGAGGCAATCAGCCCCAGCATTTT
CDR3 protein: CATSRDDGGNQPQHF

clone size: .
D gene: TRBD1
V gene: TRBV18
J gene: TRBJ1-2
CDR3 length: 12
CDR3 DNA: TGTGCCAGCTGGGACAGCTACTATGGCTACACCTTC
CDR3 protein: CASWDSYYGYTF

clone size: few
D gene: TRBD1
V gene: TRBV2
J gene: TRBJ2-7
CDR3 length: 15
CDR3 DNA: TGTGCCAGCAGGGGGACAGGTTCTTACTCCTACGAGCAGTACTTC
CDR3 protein: CASRGTGSYSYEQYF

clone size: .
D gene: TRBD1
V gene: TRBV3-1/TRBV3-2
J gene: TRBJ1-2
CDR3 length: 15
CDR3 DNA: TGTGCCAGCAGCCTGAGGACAGGGTCTAACTATGGCTACACCTTC
CDR3 protein: CASSLRTGSNYGYTF

clone size: .
D gene: .
V gene: TRBV28
J gene: TRBJ1-1
CDR3 length: 14
CDR3 DNA: TGTGCCAGCATGCTTGGGGCACTGAACACTGAAGCTTTCTTT
CDR3 protein: CASMLGALNTEAFF

clone size: .
D gene: TRBD1
V gene: TRBV19
J gene: TRBJ1-3
CDR3 length: 16
CDR3 DNA: TGTGCCAGTAGTTCCTCAGCAGGGGGTCCTGGAAACACCATATATTTT
CDR3 protein: CASSSSAGGPGNTIYF

clone size: .
D gene: .
V gene: TRBV18
J gene: TRBJ1-5
CDR3 length: 14
CDR3 DNA: TGTGCCAGCTCAGCCGACCGCGGGAAGGGGCCCCAGCATTTT
CDR3 protein: CASSADRGKGPQHF

clone size: .
D gene: .
V gene: TRBV28
J gene: TRBJ1-2
CDR3 length: 13
CDR3 DNA: TGTGCCAGCAGCTCCCCGGGACTAGGAGGCTACACCTTC
CDR3 protein: CASSSPGLGGYTF

clone size: .
D gene: .
V gene: TRBV4-3
J gene: TRBJ2-3
CDR3 length: 16
CDR3 DNA: TGCGCCAGCAGCACCCGCAGGGGGGCCGGTACAGATACGCAGTATTTT
CDR3 protein: CASSTRRGAGTDTQYF

clone size: .
D gene: .
V gene: TRBV6-2/TRBV6-3
J gene: TRBJ2-3
CDR3 length: 17
CDR3 DNA: TGTGCCAGCAGTTATTTAGGAGTCGACCCCCGCCCAGATACGCAGTATTTT
CDR3 protein: CASSYLGVDPRPDTQYF

clone size: .
D gene: .
V gene: TRBV7-3
J gene: TRBJ2-3
CDR3 length: 14
CDR3 DNA: TGTGCCAGCAGTTCCGGGACTTCCGCCTCTACGCAGTATTTT
CDR3 protein: CASSSGTSASTQYF